These 25 T cell receptor beta chains were sequenced from one sample in a study of CD8 T cells in ankylosing spondylitis. For these TCRs, the target antigens are not known. Regarding the study as a whole: What seemed typical of ankylosing spondylitis blood was a TCR beta motif built from roughly eight highly homologous variants.

Via MiXCR, TCRdb re-called the 5' RACE reads, giving one row per CDR3 protein. The table shows 750,000 to 850,000 distinct CDR3 sequences, with 10% to 15% occurring only once. The specimen sequenced was blood, either unsorted or a sorted T cell fraction (not recorded which). The receptors stem from a male donor with ankylosing spondylitis.

This clonotype was observed a few times. The rearrangement joins TRBV5-1 to TRBJ1-1, with 9 bases identical to TRBD1. There are 16 residues in the CDR3. V trimming: 4 bases; J trimming: 0 bases; junction bases outside the gene matches: 7. Germline assignment: CDR1 SGHRS and CDR2 YFSETQ. CDR3 protein: CASSRTGGPMNTEAFF. The CDR3 DNA follows: TGCGCCAGCAGCCGAACAGGGGGCCCCATGAACACTGAAGCTTTCTTT.

This clonotype occurred a few times. V gene TRBV29-1 combines with J gene TRBJ2-7, with 9 bases aligning to TRBD2. The CDR3 extends over 13 amino acids. The germline gives CDR1 SQVTM, CDR2 ANQGSEA. V lost 3 bases to trimming and J lost 6 bases; unmatched junction nucleotides: 6. As DNA, the CDR3 is TGCAGCGTTGATGGAACTAGCGGGCTCGAGCAGTACTTC. Translating it yields CSVDGTSGLEQYF.

This clonotype was seen only a few times. The rearrangement uses TRBV4-3 and TRBJ2-5, with D perhaps TRBD1 or TRBD2 (5 bases each). The ends were cut back, 1 base at V and 1 base at J, with 10 bases in the middle. The CDR3 runs to 15 residues. Germline assignment: CDR1 LGHNA and CDR2 YSLEER. CDR3 DNA: TGCGCCAGCAGCCAAGTTGTTGGGACCCAAGAGACCCAGTACTTC. It codes for CASSQVVGTQETQYF.

The V and J genes are TRBV7-2 and TRBJ2-7, with 11 nucleotides matching TRBD2. This CDR3 spans 15 amino acids. V was clipped by 4 bases and J by 9 bases; unmatched bases: 11. The V gene's germline CDR1 is SGHTA and CDR2 FQGNSA. CDR3 coding DNA: TGTGCCAGCAGCTCCTTCCAGACTAGCGGGATATGGCAGTACTTC. Translation gives CASSSFQTSGIWQYF.

This clonotype was seen more than once but under ten times. The chain combines TRBV27 with TRBJ1-1; no clear D gene. The CDR3 is made up of 15 amino acids. The V and J ends lost 1 base and 4 bases respectively, with 13 bases between them. Germline V gene data show CDR1 as MNHEY and CDR2 as SMNVEV (reference sequence). The CDR3 DNA reads TGTGCCAGCAGTTTATTACCGGGGATGGGCACTGAAGCTTTCTTT. Its translation is CASSLLPGMGTEAFF.

This clonotype was counted between two and nine times. This chain links TRBV12-3 or TRBV12-4 with TRBJ1-5; 8 positions agree with TRBD1. This CDR3 has 16 residues. Germline trimming cut 5 bases from V and 3 bases from J; bases unmatched to any gene: 9. The CDR3 bases are TGTGCCAGCAGTCCGGTCGACAGGGGCTACAATCAGCCCCAGCATTTT. Translating it yields CASSPVDRGYNQPQHF.

This clonotype has just a few counts. The chain links TRBV13 to TRBJ1-1; D is undetermined. The V and J ends lost 1 base and 3 bases respectively, with 9 bases between them. Per the germline V gene, CDR1 is PRHDT and CDR2 is FYEKMQ (reference sequence). CDR3 length: 14 residues. As DNA, the CDR3 is TGTGCCAGCAGCTTAGTCACGGCGTACACTGAAGCTTTCTTT. This translates into CASSLVTAYTEAFF.

The gene calls are TRBV6-5 and TRBJ2-3; D is unclear. Per germline, CDR1 MNHEY and CDR2 SVGAGI. This CDR3 is built from 15 residues. Trimming cost V 3 bases and J 3 bases, with 13 bases left between them. In DNA, the CDR3 is TGTGCCAGCAGTTATAACCCGGCATTGACAGATACGCAGTATTTT. It translates to CASSYNPALTDTQYF.

The J gene is TRBJ2-5, the V gene TRBV20-1, with D unresolved. The CDR3 loop spans 13 amino acids. V dropped 0 bases and J dropped 6 bases, with 11 bases sitting between them. CDR1 is DFQATT and CDR2 is SNEGSKA in the germline V gene (reference sequence). The CDR3 DNA follows: TGCAGTGCTAGAGATGGTGTTTCACAGACCCAGTACTTC. The encoded protein is CSARDGVSQTQYF.

The gene calls are TRBV24-1 and TRBJ2-1; D remains ambiguous. This CDR3 comprises 16 residues. V was trimmed by 6 bases and J by 0 bases, leaving 14 bases between them. CDR1 KGHDR and CDR2 SFDVKD come from the germline V gene. CDR3 residues: CATSSVQASSYNEQFF. As DNA, the CDR3 is TGTGCCACCAGTTCAGTGCAGGCGAGCTCCTACAATGAGCAGTTCTTC.

In its sample, this clonotype was seen a few times. The V gene is TRBV6-5, the J gene TRBJ2-2; weak D call: TRBD1 (6 bases). From germline, CDR1 is MNHEY and CDR2 SVGAGI. V gave up 2 bases and J gave up 5 bases, with 24 bases separating them. The CDR3 loop spans 19 amino acids. CDR3 protein: CASSYGPRGGGLETGELFF. The CDR3 DNA is TGTGCCAGCAGTTACGGGCCCAGGGGCGGAGGTCTGGAAACCGGGGAGCTGTTTTTT.

This clonotype occurred a few times. The genes are TRBV11-2 and TRBJ2-3, with D perhaps matching TRBD1 (6 bases). The ends were cut back, 5 bases at V and 4 bases at J, with 19 bases in the middle. Germline CDR1 is SGHAT and CDR2 is FQNNGV. The CDR3 is made up of 16 amino acids. CDR3 sequence reads: CASSPTYRASPDTQYF. The DNA of the CDR3 is TGTGCCAGCAGCCCCACGTACAGGGCCAGCCCAGATACGCAGTATTTT.

This clonotype was recorded many times. This rearrangement joins TRBV20-1 to TRBJ2-5; 8 nucleotides align to TRBD2. The CDR3 spans 14 residues. V dropped 8 bases and J dropped 1; count of bases not matched to a gene: 9. Germline V gene sequence: CDR1 DFQATT, CDR2 SNEGSKA (reference sequence). CDR3 DNA: TGCAGTTCGGAGCCGGGGGGGCTCCAAGAGACCCAGTACTTC. This gives the protein CSSEPGGLQETQYF.

The chain recombines TRBV18 with TRBJ2-7, with D possibly matching TRBD2 (5 bases). V was pared by 0 bases and J by 2 bases, with 11 bases between. This CDR3 has 15 amino acids. Germline loops: CDR1 KGHSH, CDR2 LQKENI. CDR3 sequence (DNA): TGTGCCAGCTCACCACCGCGGGCAAATACCTACGAGCAGTACTTC. Translating it yields CASSPPRANTYEQYF.

J is TRBJ2-1 and V is TRBV5-1; tentative D call: TRBD1 (5 bases). With 4 bases removed from V and 8 bases from J, the gap between germline ends came to 19 bases. This CDR3 comprises 15 residues. Germline V gene data show CDR1 as SGHRS and CDR2 as YFSETQ. The CDR3 here is CASSRGGHGEYEQFF. CDR3 nucleotides: TGCGCCAGCAGCCGTGGTGGACATGGAGAGTATGAGCAGTTCTTC.

This clonotype was seen a handful of times. The chain is built from TRBV28 and TRBJ1-1; D not certain. This CDR3 comprises 11 residues. Trimming removed 7 bases at V and 3 bases at J, with 6 bases between. Germline V gives CDR1 MDHEN, CDR2 SYDVKM. This CDR3 is CASIRYTEAFF. Written as DNA, the CDR3 is TGTGCCAGCATTAGATACACTGAAGCTTTCTTT.

This clonotype occurred many times. The gene calls are TRBV11-2 and TRBJ2-7, with D tentatively TRBD1 or TRBD2 (5 bases each). The CDR3 runs to 14 residues. Germline assignment: CDR1 SGHAT and CDR2 FQNNGV. Trimming removed 6 bases at V and 4 bases at J, with 16 bases between. As DNA, the CDR3 is TGTGCCAGCAGTTTGGGACGGGGCACGTACGAGCAGTACTTC. Translated: CASSLGRGTYEQYF.

This clonotype was seen at least ten times. This sequence joins TRBV12-3 or TRBV12-4 and TRBJ2-7; TRBD1 matches at 7 bases. The junction had 11 bases not matched to a gene; V was cut back by 6 bases and J by 12 bases. This CDR3 is 12 amino acids long. The DNA for the CDR3 is TGTGCCAGCAGCCTGGACAGGTTACCTCGGTACTTC. Encoded protein: CASSLDRLPRYF.

At least ten counts were recorded for this clonotype. The chain couples TRBV29-1 to TRBJ1-2, with TRBD1 matching over 8 bases. The J segment lost 3 bases and the V segment lost 7 bases, leaving 4 bases of the junction unmatched. This CDR3 spans 12 amino acids. Germline V lookup: CDR1 SQVTM, CDR2 ANQGSEA. The DNA of the CDR3 is TGCAGCGGAGCGGGACAGGACTATGGCTACACCTTC. Encoded protein: CSGAGQDYGYTF. Filled out from reference TRBV29-1 and TRBJ1-2, the complete variable domain reads SAVISQKPSRDICQRGTSLTIQCQVDSQVTMMFWYRQQPGQSLTLIATANQGSEATYESGFVIDKFPISRPNLTFSTLTVSNMSPEDSSIYLCSGAGQDYGYTFGSGTRLTVV.

The chain recombines TRBV9 with TRBJ2-1; 10 bases fit TRBD1. The CDR3 sequence is 15 residues long. V shed 3 bases and J 9 bases; nucleotides not matched to a gene: 9. Germline V CDR1 and CDR2: SGDLS, YYNGEE. The CDR3 nucleotides read TGTGCCAGCAGCGCCCGGGACAGGGGAGGGCCTGAGCAGTTCTTC. This gives the protein CASSARDRGGPEQFF. Full variable domain (outside the CDR3, taken from reference TRBV9 and TRBJ2-1): DSGVTQTPKHLITATGQRVTLRCSPRSGDLSVYWYQQSLDQGLQFLIQYYNGEERAKGNILERFSAQQFPDLHSELNLSSLELGDSALYFCASSARDRGGPEQFFGPGTRLTVL.

The chain links TRBV4-1 to TRBJ2-7; D may be TRBD2 (6 bases). V lost 4 bases and J 3 bases, leaving 22 bases between the germline ends. The CDR3 loop spans 17 amino acids. CDR1 is MGHRA, CDR2 YSYEKL, per germline. CDR3 DNA: TGCGCCAGCAGCCTCACCCGGGGGAGCGGAACCCTCTACGAGCAGTACTTC. This encodes CASSLTRGSGTLYEQYF.

This sequence joins TRBV7-9 and TRBJ1-6; maybe TRBD1 (5 bases). The CDR3 runs to 12 residues. Germline CDR1 reads SEHNR; CDR2 reads FQNEAQ (reference sequence). V was trimmed by 6 bases and J by 8 bases, leaving 8 bases between them. The CDR3 DNA follows: TGTGCCAGCAGGGACAACTATTCACCCCTCCACTTT. Protein: CASRDNYSPLHF.

This clonotype has only a few counts. This rearrangement joins TRBV9 to TRBJ2-7, with D perhaps TRBD1 (6 bases). The CDR3 runs 15 residues. V lost 0 bases, J lost 5 bases, and 15 bases lay in between. Germline-derived CDR1 and CDR2 are SGDLS and YYNGEE. This chain's CDR3 is CASSVVPRGLHEQYF. The CDR3, as DNA: TGTGCCAGCAGCGTAGTCCCCAGGGGCCTACACGAGCAGTACTTC.

The DNA of the CDR3 is TGCGCCAGCAGCTTAGCCCCCCCGGATATGAACACTGAAGCTTTCTTT. This gives the protein CASSLAPPDMNTEAFF. This chain joins TRBV5-1 and TRBJ1-1; D is uncertain. The CDR3 has 16 amino acids. Trimming stripped 2 bases from V and 0 bases from J, with 14 bases between. In germline, CDR1 is SGHRS, CDR2 YFSETQ.

J is TRBJ1-4 and V is TRBV7-2, with D unresolved. CDR1 is SGHTA, CDR2 FQGNSA, per germline. Between the trimmed V and J ends, which lost 2 bases and 7 bases, there was a span of 11 bases. This CDR3 is built from 14 residues. The CDR3 nucleotides are TGTGCCAGCAGCTTAAAGGGATCGGGTGAAAAACTGTTTTTT. Translated: CASSLKGSGEKLFF.